This T cell receptor beta chain was sequenced for a study of shared clonotypes between healthy human individuals. The data were produced by immunoSEQ multiplex PCR, yet TCRdb's version contains in-frame clones alone and is incomplete. Seen here are some 2,400,000 clones, around 95% observed once, and the top ten hold 0.13%. This clone was seen a single time. This receptor was obtained from a young man in good health. Sequenced sample: naive CD4+ T cells sorted from blood. Indicated subset: CD45RA+ positively selected.

CDR3 DNA: TGTGCCAGCAGCTTGGTGGCCCCGAACACCGGGGAGCTGTTTTTT. It codes for CASSLVAPNTGELFF. The chain carries TRBV5-4 and TRBJ2-2; D not certain. The CDR3 totals 15 residues. CDR1 SGHNT and CDR2 YYREEE come from the germline V gene (reference sequence). The ends were cut back, 0 bases at V and 0 bases at J, with 6 bases in the middle.